This T cell receptor (beta chain) emerged from a study of cytomegalovirus exposure and HLA in healthy donors. Findings and caveats of the study: Certain sequence variants were highly shared and formed a cluster, and this cluster was likely a sequencing artifact.

On this clone: Antigen specificity is unknown.

This CDR3 is built from 16 residues. Germline V gives CDR1 SNHLY, CDR2 FYNNEI. Between the trimmed V and J ends, which lost 6 bases and 1 base, there was a span of 15 bases. Primers: 60 Vbeta forward and 13 Jbeta reverse. The repertoire was sequenced with immunoSEQ multiplex PCR; TCRdb's copy has only in-frame clones and lacks some. The table has about 130,000 clones, around 86% seen once. The rearrangement links TRBV2 to TRBJ2-2; maybe TRBD2 (6 bases). The specimen was PBMCs. This sequence originates from a woman aged 50 to 60 in good health and CMV-seropositive. CDR3 loop: CASSTTSGENTGELFF. The DNA of the CDR3 is TGTGCCAGCAGCACGACTAGTGGTGAGAACACCGGGGAGCTGTTTTTT.